Listed below are T cell receptor beta chains from one sample, sequenced in a study of CD8 T cells in Susac syndrome. Each CDR3 protein is one row after TCRdb ran MiXCR on the immunoSEQ multiplex PCR reads. The sample carries fewer than 200,000 distinct CDR3 sequences, roughly 92% recorded once. Source material: CD4+ T cells from PBMCs. The receptors come from a human donor in good health. The conserved cysteine and the conserved F or W are not part of the CDR3 here. The order of the fields is V gene, J gene, CDR3 protein.

TRBV5-1	TRBJ2-3	ASSPQTGVTDTQY
TRBV7-9	TRBJ1-6	ASSGGDTYNSPLH
TRBV20-1	TRBJ1-2	SARTGFGGYT
TRBV7-6	TRBJ1-1	ASSFRGSSMNTEAF
TRBV2	TRBJ1-1	ASIPPTVRTEAF
TRBV2	TRBJ2-1	ASSRSFNEQF
TRBV5-4	TRBJ2-1	ASSPGLANRNEQF
TRBV24-1	TRBJ2-3	ATSGAPDTQY
TRBV28	TRBJ2-3	ASSHLSGLAGAHTDTQY
TRBV14	TRBJ2-1	ASSQIGLGQREQF
TRBV11-2	TRBJ2-2	ASSLTPLSNTGELF
TRBV6-2/TRBV6-3	TRBJ2-1	ASRWTSGHTEQF
TRBV20-1	TRBJ1-5	SAELGQGINQPQH
TRBV19	TRBJ1-6	ASSGTGHLRSPLH
TRBV29-1	TRBJ1-1	SVSGYTGVNTEAF
TRBV5-1	TRBJ1-2	ASSSEGNYGYT
TRBV4-2	TRBJ2-3	ASSQEMADTQY
TRBV5-1	TRBJ1-6	ASSLRPYRENSPLH